A single sample gave rise to the 15 T cell receptor beta chains below, sequenced in a study of immune evolution from preneoplasia to lung adenocarcinoma. Sequenced by immunoSEQ multiplex PCR; TCRdb stores in-frame clones only, minus some. The sample holds 9,500 to 15,000 clones, around 85% seen once. Sequenced input: FFPE tissue from an adenomatous hyperplasia lung lesion. Regarding subset: atypical adenomatous hyperplasia (AAH), lung preneoplasia. These receptor sequences come from a person aged 50-70 years with lung adenocarcinoma.

CDR3 DNA: TGTGCCAGCAGATCACAGCTTAATGAAAAACTGTTTTTT. The encoded protein is CASRSQLNEKLFF. The chain couples TRBV5-6 to TRBJ1-4; D is uncertain. Trimming removed 5 bases from V and 4 bases from J, with 9 bases in between. Germline CDR1 is SGHDT and CDR2 is YYEEEE. The CDR3 has 13 residues. Drawing the rest from reference TRBV5-6 and TRBJ1-4, the complete variable domain is DAGVTQSPTHLIKTRGQQVTLRCSPKSGHDTVSWYQQALGQGPQFIFQYYEEEERQRGNFPDRFSGHQFPNYSSELNVNALLLGDSALYLCASRSQLNEKLFFGSGTQLSVL.

A note on this clone: This same CDR3 is encoded by further DNA sequences in the sample. This chain connects TRBV9 to TRBJ2-7, with a tentative D call TRBD2 (6 bases). The CDR3 has 15 amino acids. V gave up 0 bases and J gave up 7 bases, with 17 bases separating them. Germline-derived CDR1 and CDR2 are SGDLS and YYNGEE. The CDR3 protein is CASSVGSSELYEQYF. CDR3 DNA sequence: TGTGCCAGCAGCGTAGGGTCTAGCGAATTATATGAGCAGTACTTC.

The J gene is TRBJ1-3, the V gene TRBV18; no definite D call. CDR3 length equals 13 residues. V was trimmed by 3 bases and J by 3 bases, leaving 6 bases between them. The germline gives CDR1 KGHSH, CDR2 LQKENI. The CDR3 sequence is CASSPGDGNTIYF. The CDR3 nucleotides are TGTGCCAGCTCACCCGGGGATGGAAACACCATATATTTT.

The chain links TRBV7-3 to TRBJ2-2; possible D gene TRBD2, 5 bases. In germline, CDR1 is SGHTA, CDR2 FQGTGA. V lost 10 bases and J 5 bases, leaving 11 bases between the germline ends. This CDR3 is 12 amino acids long. CDR3 bases: TGTGCCACCGGGGAGAATACCGGGGAGCTGTTTTTT. Encoded protein: CATGENTGELFF.

This clone is a singleton in its sample. This chain uses TRBV2 with TRBJ2-1, with 7 bases aligning to TRBD2. There are 14 residues in the CDR3. The germline gives CDR1 SNHLY, CDR2 FYNNEI. Trimming at V came to 4 bases and at J to 5 bases, leaving 5 bases not matched to a gene. CDR3 loop: CASSGLAVNNEQFF. In DNA form, the CDR3 reads TGTGCCAGCAGTGGGCTAGCGGTGAACAATGAGCAGTTCTTC.

This chain uses TRBV2 with TRBJ2-7; TRBD2 aligns across 11 bases. The CDR3 extends over 16 amino acids. V lost 4 bases, J lost 7 bases, and 12 bases stayed unmatched. Germline V gene data show CDR1 as SNHLY and CDR2 as FYNNEI. The CDR3 spells CASSGVPGTSGKEQYF. The CDR3 nucleotides read TGTGCCAGCAGTGGGGTTCCCGGGACTAGCGGAAAAGAGCAGTACTTC.

In its sample, this clone was seen once. This chain links TRBV19 with TRBJ2-2, with TRBD2 matching 10 bases. The CDR3 covers 15 residues. V lost 9 bases to trimming and J lost 4 bases; unmatched junction nucleotides: 8. Germline loops: CDR1 LNHDA, CDR2 SQIVND (reference sequence). The CDR3 nucleotides read TGTGCCAGAACAAGCGGGAGGGCTGGCACCGGGGAGCTGTTTTTT. It translates to CARTSGRAGTGELFF.

The chain has TRBV7-6 and TRBJ2-6; D is unresolved. This CDR3 has 16 amino acids. Trimming left V 5 bases short and J 0 bases short, with 11 bases between. Per the germline V gene, CDR1 is SGHVS and CDR2 is FNYEAQ. This chain's CDR3 is CASSPKAGSGANVLTF. The CDR3 nucleotides read TGTGCCAGCAGCCCCAAAGCTGGCTCTGGGGCCAACGTCCTGACTTTC.

The rearrangement joins TRBV30 to TRBJ1-4; D is perhaps TRBD1 (6 bases). Germline assignment: CDR1 GTSNPN and CDR2 SVGIG (reference sequence). CDR3 size: 12 residues. The germline V and J ends were trimmed by 1 base and 6 bases, with 6 bases remaining between them. Here the CDR3 DNA reads TGTGCCTGGAGTGACAGGGATGAAAAACTGTTTTTT. Its protein is CAWSDRDEKLFF.

The chain employs TRBV29-1 and TRBJ1-1; D unclear. CDR3 length equals 14 residues. Germline assignment: CDR1 SQVTM and CDR2 ANQGSEA. Trimming stripped 4 bases from V and 0 bases from J, with 12 bases between. For the CDR3, the DNA is TGCAGCGTTGCAGAGGCGGGTTTGAACACTGAAGCTTTCTTT. It specifies CSVAEAGLNTEAFF.

The V and J genes are TRBV6-5 and TRBJ2-5; D is perhaps TRBD1 (7 bases). This CDR3 has 14 amino acids. CDR1 is MNHEY and CDR2 is SVGAGI in the germline V gene. V lost 5 bases and J lost 3, with 13 bases in between. The CDR3 DNA sequence: TGTGCCAGCAGTCTCATCAGGGGGGAAGAGACCCAGTACTTC. Protein sequence: CASSLIRGEETQYF.

The chain is built from TRBV5-1 and TRBJ2-7; a weak D match, TRBD2 (5 bases). V shed 4 bases and J shed 2 bases, with 13 bases lying between them. Germline V gene lookup returns CDR1 SGHRS and CDR2 YFSETQ. The CDR3 totals 14 residues. CDR3: CASSILPGTYEQYF. CDR3 DNA: TGCGCCAGCAGCATCCTTCCGGGGACCTACGAGCAGTACTTC. Full variable domain (outside the CDR3, taken from reference TRBV5-1 and TRBJ2-7): KAGVTQTPRYLIKTRGQQVTLSCSPISGHRSVSWYQQTPGQGLQFLFEYFSETQRNKGNFPGRFSGRQFSNSRSEMNVSTLELGDSALYLCASSILPGTYEQYFGPGTRLTVT.

This clone has more than one count but fewer than ten. The V call is TRBV7-2, the J call TRBJ1-4, with 8 bases that match TRBD1. Losses at the gene ends were 5 bases for V and 3 bases for J; bases not matched to a gene: 8. The CDR3 has 16 amino acids. The germline V gene has CDR1 SGHTA and CDR2 FQGNSA. CDR3 sequence: CASSTQTGAANEKLFF. DNA for the CDR3: TGTGCCAGCAGCACTCAGACAGGGGCAGCTAATGAAAAACTGTTTTTT.

The rearrangement joins TRBV28 to TRBJ2-1, with D unclear. The CDR3 contains 12 residues. Per germline, CDR1 MDHEN and CDR2 SYDVKM. V gave up 5 bases and J gave up 5 bases, with 7 bases separating them. The CDR3 reads CASSGFHNEQFF. CDR3 in DNA: TGTGCCAGCAGTGGGTTTCACAATGAGCAGTTCTTC.

V and J are TRBV28 and TRBJ2-1; TRBD1 agrees at 7 bases. There are 14 residues in the CDR3. J lost 7 bases, V lost 4 bases, and 7 bases had no gene match. Germline V CDR1 and CDR2: MDHEN, SYDVKM. The CDR3 bases are TGTGCCAGCAGTTCCCCCGGGACAGTGAATGAGCAGTTCTTC. Protein sequence: CASSSPGTVNEQFF. The full variable domain, its missing parts supplied by reference TRBV28 and TRBJ2-1, is DVKVTQSSRYLVKRTGEKVFLECVQDMDHENMFWYRQDPGLGLRLIYFSYDVKMKEKGDIPEGYSVSREKKERFSLILESASTNQTSMYLCASSSPGTVNEQFFGPGTRLTVL.